This T cell receptor beta chain was found in a study of blood T cell repertoires in COVID-19. Study at large: Some COVID-19 samples were acute and others convalescent; all came from the United States, Italy and Spain.

Per the germline V gene, CDR1 is WNHNN and CDR2 is SYGVQD (reference sequence). V dropped 4 bases and J dropped 5 bases, with 9 bases sitting between them. CDR3 size: 13 residues. Patients at the Seattle site were enrolled during active infection and followed longitudinally. In the original analysis: How many nucleated cells were present was estimated from reference gene primer amplification. Only in-frame clones appear in the TCRdb table, and some are missing; sequencing was by immunoSEQ multiplex PCR. V, J and clone size reflect that table, while D and trimming were determined from the DNA. This repertoire shows 150,000 to 200,000 clones, 90% to 95% found once; its top ten account for about 0.8%.

The sequence derives from a man aged 25-40 years with COVID-19, enrolled during active disease. This chain links TRBV10-1 with TRBJ1-5; D unresolved. Source material: peripheral blood. The CDR3 here is CASSAGPHQPQHF. CDR3 DNA sequence: TGCGCCAGCAGTGCTGGGCCCCATCAGCCCCAGCATTTT.